This T cell receptor beta chain was recovered during a study of T-cell reconstitution after alpha-beta-depleted transplantation in children. For TCRbeta, the library was prepared with unique molecular identifiers. TCRdb reanalysed the PCR reads using MiXCR and keeps one entry per CDR3 protein. This table has around 580,000 distinct CDR3 sequences, around 23% appearing once. Notes on the study in general: By about two months after transplant, alpha-beta T cells reportedly arose from several hundred graft clones that had expanded. One year after transplant, T-cell counts and diversity came mostly from newly produced T cells.

With respect to this clonotype: What it binds is unknown.

The sequencing here drew on PBMCs, mostly from graft donor cells, taken 360 days after TCRalphabeta/CD19-depleted stem cell transplant. This TCR was recovered from a boy in the first two years of life who had a stem cell transplant for acute myeloid leukemia, so the T cells may come from the graft donor.

CDR3 region: CASSQELPGANVLTF. CDR3 bases: TGCGCCAGCAGCCAAGAACTACCGGGGGCCAACGTCCTGACTTTC. This chain uses TRBV4-1 with TRBJ2-6; D not certain. Trimming stripped 0 bases from V and 4 bases from J, with 7 bases between. Germline V gives CDR1 MGHRA, CDR2 YSYEKL. The length of the CDR3 is 15 residues.